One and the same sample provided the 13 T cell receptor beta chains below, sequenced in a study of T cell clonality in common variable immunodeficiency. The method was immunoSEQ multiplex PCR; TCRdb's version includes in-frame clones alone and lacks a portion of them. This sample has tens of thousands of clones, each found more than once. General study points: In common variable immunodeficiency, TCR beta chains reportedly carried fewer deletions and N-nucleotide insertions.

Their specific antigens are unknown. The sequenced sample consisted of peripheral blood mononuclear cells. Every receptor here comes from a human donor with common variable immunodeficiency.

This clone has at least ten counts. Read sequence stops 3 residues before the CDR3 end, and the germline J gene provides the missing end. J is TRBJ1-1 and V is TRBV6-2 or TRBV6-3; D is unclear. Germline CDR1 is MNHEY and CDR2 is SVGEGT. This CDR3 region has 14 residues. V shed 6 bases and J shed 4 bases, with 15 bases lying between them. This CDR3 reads CASRPDFLATEAFF. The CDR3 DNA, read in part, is TGTGCCAGCAGGCCCGATTTCTTGGCCACTGAA.

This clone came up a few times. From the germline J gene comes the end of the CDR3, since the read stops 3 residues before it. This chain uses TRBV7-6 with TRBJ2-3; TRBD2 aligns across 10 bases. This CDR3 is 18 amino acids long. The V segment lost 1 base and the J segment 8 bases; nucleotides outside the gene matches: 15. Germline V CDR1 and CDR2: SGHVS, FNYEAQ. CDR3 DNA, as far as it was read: TGTGCCAGCAGCTTAGATCTGGGTAGAAACGAGCGGGAGGGTACG. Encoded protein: CASSLDLGRNEREGT. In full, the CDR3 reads CASSLDLGRNEREGTQYF.

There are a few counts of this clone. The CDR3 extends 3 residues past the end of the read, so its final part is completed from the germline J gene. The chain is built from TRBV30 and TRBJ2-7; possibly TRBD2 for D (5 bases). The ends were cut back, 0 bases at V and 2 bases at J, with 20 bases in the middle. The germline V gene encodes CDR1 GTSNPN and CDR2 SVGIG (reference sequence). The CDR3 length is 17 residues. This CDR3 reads CAWSVASQRTATYEQYF. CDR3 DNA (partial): TGTGCCTGGAGTGTAGCTTCGCAACGGACTGCTACCTACGAG. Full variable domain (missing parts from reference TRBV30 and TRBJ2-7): SQTIHQWPATLVQPVGSPLSLECTVEGTSNPNLYWYRQAAGRGLQLLFYSVGIGQISSEVPQNLSASRPQDRQFILSSKKLLLSDSGFYLCAWSVASQRTATYEQYFGPGTRLTVT.

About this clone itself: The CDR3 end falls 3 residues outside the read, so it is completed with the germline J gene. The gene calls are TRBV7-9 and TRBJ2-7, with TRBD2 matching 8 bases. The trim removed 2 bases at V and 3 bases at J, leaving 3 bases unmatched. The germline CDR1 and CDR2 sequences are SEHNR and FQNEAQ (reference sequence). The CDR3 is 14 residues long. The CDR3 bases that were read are TGTGCCAGCAGCTTAACTAGCGGACTCTACGAG. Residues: CASSLTSGLYE. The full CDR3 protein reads CASSLTSGLYEQYF. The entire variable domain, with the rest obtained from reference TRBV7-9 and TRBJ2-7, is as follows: DTGVSQNPRHKITKRGQNVTFRCDPISEHNRLYWYRQTLGQGPEFLTYFQNEAQLEKSRLLSDRFSAERPKGSFSTLEIQRTEQGDSAMYLCASSLTSGLYEQYFGPGTRLTVT.

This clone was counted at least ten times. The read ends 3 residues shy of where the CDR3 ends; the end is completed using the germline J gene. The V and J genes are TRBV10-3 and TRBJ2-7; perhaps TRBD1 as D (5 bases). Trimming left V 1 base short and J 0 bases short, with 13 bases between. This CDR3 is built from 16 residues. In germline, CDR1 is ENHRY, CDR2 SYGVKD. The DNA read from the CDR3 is TGTGCCATCAGTGAGTTCGGGCAGGGAAGCTCCTACGAG. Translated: CAISEFGQGSSYE. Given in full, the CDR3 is CAISEFGQGSSYEQYF.

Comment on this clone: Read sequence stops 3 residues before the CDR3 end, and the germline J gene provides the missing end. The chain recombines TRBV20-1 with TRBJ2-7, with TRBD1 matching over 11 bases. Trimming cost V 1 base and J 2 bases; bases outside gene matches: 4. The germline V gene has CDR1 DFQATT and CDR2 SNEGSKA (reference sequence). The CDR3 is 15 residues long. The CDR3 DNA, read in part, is TGCAGTGCTAGAGGCAGGACAGGGGGCGCCTACGAG. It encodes CSARGRTGGAYE. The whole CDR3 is CSARGRTGGAYEQYF.

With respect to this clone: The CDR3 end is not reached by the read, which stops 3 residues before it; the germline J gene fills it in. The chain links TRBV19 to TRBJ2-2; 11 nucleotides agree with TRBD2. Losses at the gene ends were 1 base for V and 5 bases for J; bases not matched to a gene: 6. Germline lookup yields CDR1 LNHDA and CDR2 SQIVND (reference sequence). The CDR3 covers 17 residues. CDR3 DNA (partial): TGTGCCAGTAGTATAGCTACTAGCGGGAGAAGAACCGGGGAG. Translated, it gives CASSIATSGRRTGE. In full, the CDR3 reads CASSIATSGRRTGELFF.

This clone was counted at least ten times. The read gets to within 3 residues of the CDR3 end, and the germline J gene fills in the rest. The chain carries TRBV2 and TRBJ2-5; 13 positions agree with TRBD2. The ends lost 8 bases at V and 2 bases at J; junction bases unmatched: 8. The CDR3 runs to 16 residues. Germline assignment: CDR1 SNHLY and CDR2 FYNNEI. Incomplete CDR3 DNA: TGTGCCAGCGGGACTAGCGGGACTGGATCTCAAGAGACC. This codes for CASGTSGTGSQET. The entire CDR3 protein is CASGTSGTGSQETQYF.

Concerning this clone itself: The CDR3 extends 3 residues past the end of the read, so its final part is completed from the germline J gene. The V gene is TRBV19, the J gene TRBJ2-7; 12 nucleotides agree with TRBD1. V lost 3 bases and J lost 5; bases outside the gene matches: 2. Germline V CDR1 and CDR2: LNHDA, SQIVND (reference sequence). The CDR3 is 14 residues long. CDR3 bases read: TGTGCCAGTAGTATCGGGACAGGGGGCGACGAG. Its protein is CASSIGTGGDE. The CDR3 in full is CASSIGTGGDEQYF.

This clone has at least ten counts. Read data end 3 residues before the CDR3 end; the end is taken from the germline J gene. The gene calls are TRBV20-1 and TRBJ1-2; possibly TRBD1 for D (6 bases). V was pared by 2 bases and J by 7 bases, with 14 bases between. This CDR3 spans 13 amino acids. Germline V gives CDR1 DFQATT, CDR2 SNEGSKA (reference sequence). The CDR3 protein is CSARRQGSGGYTF. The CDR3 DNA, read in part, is TGCAGTGCTAGAAGGCAGGGGAGTGGTGGC.

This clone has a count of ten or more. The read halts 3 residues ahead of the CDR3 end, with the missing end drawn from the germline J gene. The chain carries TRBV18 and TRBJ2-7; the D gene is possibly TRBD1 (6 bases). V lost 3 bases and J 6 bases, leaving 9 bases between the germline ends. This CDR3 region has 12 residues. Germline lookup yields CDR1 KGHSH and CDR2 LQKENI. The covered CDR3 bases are TGTGCCAGCTCACCCCCCAGGGGCGAG. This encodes CASSPPRGE. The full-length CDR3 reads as CASSPPRGEQYF.

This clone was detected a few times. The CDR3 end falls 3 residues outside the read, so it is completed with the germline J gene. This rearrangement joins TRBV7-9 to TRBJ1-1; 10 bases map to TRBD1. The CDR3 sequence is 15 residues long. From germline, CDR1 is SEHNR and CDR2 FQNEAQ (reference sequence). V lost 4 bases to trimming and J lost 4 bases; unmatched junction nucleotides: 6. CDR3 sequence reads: CASSWDRGLGTEAFF. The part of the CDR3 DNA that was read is TGTGCCAGCAGCTGGGACAGGGGTTTGGGCACTGAA.

The covered CDR3 bases are TGCAGTGCCCTGAACCGGGACAGTTATCTCAATGAG. It translates to CSALNRDSYLNE. The CDR3, in full, reads CSALNRDSYLNEQFF. The chain combines TRBV20-1 with TRBJ2-1; 7 positions match TRBD1. The read finishes 3 residues shy of the CDR3 end, and the germline J gene is used to complete it. V lost 6 bases and J lost 6; bases outside the gene matches: 14. The V gene's germline CDR1 is DFQATT and CDR2 SNEGSKA (reference sequence). The CDR3 extends over 15 amino acids.